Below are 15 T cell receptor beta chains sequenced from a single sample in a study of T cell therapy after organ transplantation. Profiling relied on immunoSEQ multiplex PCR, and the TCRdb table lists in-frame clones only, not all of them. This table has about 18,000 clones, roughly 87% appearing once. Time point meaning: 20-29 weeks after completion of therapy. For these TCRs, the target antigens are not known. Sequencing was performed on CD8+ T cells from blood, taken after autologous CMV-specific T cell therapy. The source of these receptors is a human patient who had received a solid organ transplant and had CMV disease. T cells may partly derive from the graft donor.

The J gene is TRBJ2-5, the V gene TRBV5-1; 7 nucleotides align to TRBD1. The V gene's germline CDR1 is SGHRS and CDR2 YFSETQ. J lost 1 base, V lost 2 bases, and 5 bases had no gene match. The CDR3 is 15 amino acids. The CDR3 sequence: CASSLARQGQETQYF. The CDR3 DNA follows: TGCGCCAGCAGCTTAGCTAGACAGGGCCAAGAGACCCAGTACTTC.

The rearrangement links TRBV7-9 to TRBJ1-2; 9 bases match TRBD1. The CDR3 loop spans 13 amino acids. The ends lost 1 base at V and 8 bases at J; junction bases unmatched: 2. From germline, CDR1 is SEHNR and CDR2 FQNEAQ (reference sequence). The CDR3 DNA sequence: TGTGCCAGCAGCTTAGAGGACAGGGGAGGCTACACCTTC. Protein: CASSLEDRGGYTF. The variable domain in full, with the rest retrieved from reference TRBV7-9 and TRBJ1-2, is DTGVSQNPRHKITKRGQNVTFRCDPISEHNRLYWYRQTLGQGPEFLTYFQNEAQLEKSRLLSDRFSAERPKGSFSTLEIQRTEQGDSAMYLCASSLEDRGGYTFGSGTRLTVV.

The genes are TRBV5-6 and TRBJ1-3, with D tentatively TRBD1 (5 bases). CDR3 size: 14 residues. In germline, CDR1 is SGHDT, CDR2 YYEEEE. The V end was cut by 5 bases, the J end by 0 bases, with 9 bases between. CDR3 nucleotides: TGTGCCAGCAGAACAGGACCCTCTGGAAACACCATATATTTT. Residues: CASRTGPSGNTIYF.

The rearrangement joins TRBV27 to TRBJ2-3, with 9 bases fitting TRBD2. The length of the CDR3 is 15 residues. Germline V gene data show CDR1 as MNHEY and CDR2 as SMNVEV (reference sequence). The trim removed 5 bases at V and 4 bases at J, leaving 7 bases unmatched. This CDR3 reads CASSPTAGGADTQYF. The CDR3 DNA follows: TGTGCCAGCAGTCCAACAGCGGGGGGTGCAGATACGCAGTATTTT.

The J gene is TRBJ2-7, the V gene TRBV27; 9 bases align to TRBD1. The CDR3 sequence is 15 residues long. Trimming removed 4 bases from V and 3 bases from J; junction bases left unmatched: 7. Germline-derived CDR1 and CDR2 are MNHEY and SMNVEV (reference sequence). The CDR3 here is CASSSPGQGVYEQYF. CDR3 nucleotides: TGTGCCAGCAGTTCCCCGGGACAGGGAGTCTACGAGCAGTACTTC.

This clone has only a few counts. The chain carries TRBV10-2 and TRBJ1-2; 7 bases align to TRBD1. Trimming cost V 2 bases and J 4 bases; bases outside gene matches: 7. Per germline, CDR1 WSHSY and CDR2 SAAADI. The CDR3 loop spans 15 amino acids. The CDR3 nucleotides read TGCGCCAGCAGTGAGACAGGGGAGGGTGTCTATGGCTACACCTTC. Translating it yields CASSETGEGVYGYTF.

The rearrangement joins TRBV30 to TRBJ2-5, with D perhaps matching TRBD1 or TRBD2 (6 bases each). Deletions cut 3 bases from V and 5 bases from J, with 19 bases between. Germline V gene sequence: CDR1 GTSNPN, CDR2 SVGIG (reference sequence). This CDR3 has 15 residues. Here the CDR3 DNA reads TGTGCCTGGAGAGATAACGGAGGGGGGTTCGAGACCCAGTACTTC. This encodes CAWRDNGGGFETQYF. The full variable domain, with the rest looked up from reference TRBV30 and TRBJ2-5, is SQTIHQWPATLVQPVGSPLSLECTVEGTSNPNLYWYRQAAGRGLQLLFYSVGIGQISSEVPQNLSASRPQDRQFILSSKKLLLSDSGFYLCAWRDNGGGFETQYFGPGTRLLVL.

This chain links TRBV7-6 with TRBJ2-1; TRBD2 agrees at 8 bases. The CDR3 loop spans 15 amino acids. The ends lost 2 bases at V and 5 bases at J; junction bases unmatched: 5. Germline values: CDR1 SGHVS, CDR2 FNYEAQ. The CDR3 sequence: CASSLSQRGNNEQFF. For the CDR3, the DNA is TGTGCCAGCAGCTTATCCCAGCGGGGGAACAATGAGCAGTTCTTC.

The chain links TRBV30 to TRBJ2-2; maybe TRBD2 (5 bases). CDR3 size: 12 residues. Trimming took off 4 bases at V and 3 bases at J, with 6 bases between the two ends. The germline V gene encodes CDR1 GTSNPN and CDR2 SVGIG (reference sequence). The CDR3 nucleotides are TGTGCCTGGATCGGGGACACCGGGGAGCTGTTTTTT. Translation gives CAWIGDTGELFF. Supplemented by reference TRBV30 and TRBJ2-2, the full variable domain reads SQTIHQWPATLVQPVGSPLSLECTVEGTSNPNLYWYRQAAGRGLQLLFYSVGIGQISSEVPQNLSASRPQDRQFILSSKKLLLSDSGFYLCAWIGDTGELFFGEGSRLTVL.

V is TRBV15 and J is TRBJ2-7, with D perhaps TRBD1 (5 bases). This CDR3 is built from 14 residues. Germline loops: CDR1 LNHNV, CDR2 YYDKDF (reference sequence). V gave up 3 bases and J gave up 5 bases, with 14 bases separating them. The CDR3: CATSSGAFWDEQYF. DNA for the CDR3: TGTGCCACCAGCAGTGGGGCGTTCTGGGACGAGCAGTACTTC.

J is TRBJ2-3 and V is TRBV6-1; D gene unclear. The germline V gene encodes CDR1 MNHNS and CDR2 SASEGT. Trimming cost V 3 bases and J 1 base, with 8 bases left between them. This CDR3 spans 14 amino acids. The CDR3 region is CASSEGFGTDTQYF. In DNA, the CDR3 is TGTGCCAGCAGTGAGGGCTTTGGCACAGATACGCAGTATTTT.

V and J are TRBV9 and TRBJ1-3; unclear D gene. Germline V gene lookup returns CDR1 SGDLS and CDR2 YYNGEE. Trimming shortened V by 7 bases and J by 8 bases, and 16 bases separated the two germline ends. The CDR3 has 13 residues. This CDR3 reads CASASGEWDTIYF. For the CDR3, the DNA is TGTGCCAGCGCCTCCGGGGAGTGGGACACCATATATTTT.

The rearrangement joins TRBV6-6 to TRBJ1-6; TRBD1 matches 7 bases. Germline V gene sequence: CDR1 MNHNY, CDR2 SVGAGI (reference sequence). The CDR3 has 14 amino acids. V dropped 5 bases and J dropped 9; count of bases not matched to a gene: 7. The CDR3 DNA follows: TGTGCCAGCAGTGGGGACAGCCCCACTTCACCCCTCCACTTT. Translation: CASSGDSPTSPLHF.

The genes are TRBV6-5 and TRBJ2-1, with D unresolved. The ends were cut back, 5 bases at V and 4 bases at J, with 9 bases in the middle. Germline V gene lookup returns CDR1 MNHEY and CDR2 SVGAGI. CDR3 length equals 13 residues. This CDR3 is CASSLGKYNEQFF. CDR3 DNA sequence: TGTGCCAGCAGTCTCGGAAAGTACAATGAGCAGTTCTTC.

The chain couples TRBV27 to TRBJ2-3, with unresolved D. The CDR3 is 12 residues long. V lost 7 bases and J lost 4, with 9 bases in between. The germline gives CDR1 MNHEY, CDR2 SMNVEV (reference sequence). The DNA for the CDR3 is TGTGCCAGCACCGGGTTATCAGATACGCAGTATTTT. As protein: CASTGLSDTQYF.